This T cell receptor (beta chain) was identified during a study of shared clonotypes between healthy human individuals. Using immunoSEQ multiplex PCR, the repertoire was profiled, and TCRdb retains in-frame clones only, with some absent. The profile shows about 1.5 million clones, 98% of them singletons. The receptor's source is a man aged 25-45 years in good health. Sample: naive CD4+ T cells sorted from blood. Described subset: CD45RA+ positively selected.

As DNA, the CDR3 is TGTGCCAGCAGCTTAGTACCAGGGGGCAGGAGCTACGAGCAGTACTTC. This sequence encodes CASSLVPGGRSYEQYF. V is TRBV7-2 and J is TRBJ2-7; 8 nucleotides agree with TRBD1. After removal of 1 base from V and 3 bases from J, the junction contained 8 bases not matched to a gene. The CDR3 is 16 amino acids. Germline CDR1 SGHTA, CDR2 FQGNSA.